The table lists the clone carrying this T cell receptor beta chain with a few counts. The antigen is unknown. This record belongs to a study of CD8 T cells in ankylosing spondylitis. With molecular barcodes, quantitative 5'-RACE was used to make the TCR beta libraries. MiXCR, applied by TCRdb to the 5' RACE reads, yields one record per CDR3 protein. The sample contains fewer than 250,000 distinct CDR3 sequences, about 11% of which appear only once. Overall study findings and caveats: Clones linked to disease, bearing a CD8+ phenotype, were relatively rare in peripheral blood. Past research had described some motif variants in reactive arthritis synovial fluid and blood.

The sequence derives from a male donor with ankylosing spondylitis or in good health (not recorded which). The material sequenced was blood, either unsorted or a sorted T cell fraction (not recorded which).

CDR3 protein: CSAAPGQGSNEQFF. CDR3 DNA: TGCAGTGCTGCTCCGGGACAGGGTTCTAATGAGCAGTTCTTC. The rearrangement joins TRBV20-1 to TRBJ2-1, with 9 bases fitting TRBD1. This CDR3 spans 14 amino acids. Per germline, CDR1 DFQATT and CDR2 SNEGSKA (reference sequence). V was clipped by 5 bases and J by 7 bases; unmatched bases: 9.